Detailed here is one T cell receptor beta chain. This entry comes from a study of blood T cell repertoires in COVID-19. At the level of the study: The origin of the acute and convalescent COVID-19 samples was the United States, Italy and Spain.

Germline V CDR1 and CDR2: SGHDN, FVKESK. The V segment lost 1 base and the J segment 7 bases; nucleotides outside the gene matches: 6. The CDR3 totals 14 residues. Repertoires were generated with immunoSEQ multiplex PCR, while TCRdb's copy carries only in-frame clones and drops some. This table holds 88,000 or so clones, approximately 89% found once. J is TRBJ1-2 and V is TRBV14, with TRBD1 matching over 7 bases. The receptor's source is a man aged 50 to 60 with acute or convalescent COVID-19. The sequencing input was peripheral blood. The CDR3 nucleotides read TGTGCCAGCAGCCAAGCTCCCGGGACAGCTGGCTACACCTTC. Protein sequence: CASSQAPGTAGYTF. Using reference TRBV14 and TRBJ1-2 for the parts outside the CDR3, the full variable domain is EAGVTQFPSHSVIEKGQTVTLRCDPISGHDNLYWYRRVMGKEIKFLLHFVKESKQDESGMPNNRFLAERTGGTYSTLKVQPAELEDSGVYFCASSQAPGTAGYTFGSGTRLTVV.